The clone carrying this T cell receptor (beta chain) was counted ten times or more. Compared with germline, one end of the junction differs, possibly owing to a read error. This record comes from a study of neurological immune-mediated disorders. This CDR3 comprises 15 residues. Germline loops: CDR1 SGHRS, CDR2 YFSETQ. TCRdb fed the 5' RACE reads into MiXCR, producing one record per CDR3 protein. The sample contains fewer than 75,000 distinct CDR3 sequences, less than 5.5% of which appear only once. J is TRBJ1-5 and V is TRBV5-1; D unclear. The sample taken for sequencing was PBMCs. The sequence was collected from a man under 40 with multiple sclerosis. CDR3 protein: CASSLTGNSNQPQNF. The CDR3 DNA is TGCGCCAGCAGCTTGACCGGTAATAGCAATCAGCCCCAGAATTTT.